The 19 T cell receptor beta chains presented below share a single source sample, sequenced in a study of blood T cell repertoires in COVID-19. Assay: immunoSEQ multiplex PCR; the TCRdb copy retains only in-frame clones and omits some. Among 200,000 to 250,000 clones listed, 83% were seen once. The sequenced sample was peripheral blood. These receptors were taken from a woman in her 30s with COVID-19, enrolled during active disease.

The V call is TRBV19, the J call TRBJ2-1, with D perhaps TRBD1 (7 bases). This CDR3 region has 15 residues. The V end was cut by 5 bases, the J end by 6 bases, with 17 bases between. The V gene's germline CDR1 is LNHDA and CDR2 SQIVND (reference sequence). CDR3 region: CASSPGGLSRNEQFF. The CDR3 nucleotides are TGTGCCAGTAGTCCAGGGGGGCTGTCCCGCAATGAGCAGTTCTTC.

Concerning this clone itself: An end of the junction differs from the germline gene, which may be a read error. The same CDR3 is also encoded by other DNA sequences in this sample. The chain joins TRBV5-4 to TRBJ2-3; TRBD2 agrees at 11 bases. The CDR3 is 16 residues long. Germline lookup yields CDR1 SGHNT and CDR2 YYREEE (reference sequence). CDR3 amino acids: CASSILSGRGTDTQYF. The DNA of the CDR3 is TGTGCCAGCAGCATCCTTAGCGGGAGGGGCACGGATACGCAGTATTTT.

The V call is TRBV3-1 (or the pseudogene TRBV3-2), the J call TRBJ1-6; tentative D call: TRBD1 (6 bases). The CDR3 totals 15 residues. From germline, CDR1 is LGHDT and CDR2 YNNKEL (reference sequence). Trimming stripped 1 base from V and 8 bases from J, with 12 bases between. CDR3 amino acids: CASSQVVQGDSPLHF. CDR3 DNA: TGTGCCAGCAGCCAAGTGGTACAGGGAGATTCACCCCTCCACTTT.

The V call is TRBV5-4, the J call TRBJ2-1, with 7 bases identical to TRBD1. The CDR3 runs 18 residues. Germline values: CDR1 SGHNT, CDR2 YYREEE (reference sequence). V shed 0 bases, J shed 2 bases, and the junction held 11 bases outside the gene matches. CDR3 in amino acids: CASSLGQGPRLPYNEQFF. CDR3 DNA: TGTGCCAGCAGCTTGGGACAGGGCCCCCGACTGCCCTACAATGAGCAGTTCTTC.

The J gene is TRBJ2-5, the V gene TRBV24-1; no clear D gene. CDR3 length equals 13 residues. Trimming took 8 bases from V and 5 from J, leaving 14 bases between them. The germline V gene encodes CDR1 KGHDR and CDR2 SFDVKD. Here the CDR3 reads CATTRDSYETQYF. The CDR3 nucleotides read TGTGCCACCACCCGAGATTCCTACGAGACCCAGTACTTC.

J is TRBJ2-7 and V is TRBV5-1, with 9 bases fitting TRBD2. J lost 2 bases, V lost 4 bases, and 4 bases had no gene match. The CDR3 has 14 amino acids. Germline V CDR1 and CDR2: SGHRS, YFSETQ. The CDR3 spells CASSPTSGTYEQYF. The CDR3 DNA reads TGCGCCAGCAGCCCGACTAGCGGAACCTACGAGCAGTACTTC.

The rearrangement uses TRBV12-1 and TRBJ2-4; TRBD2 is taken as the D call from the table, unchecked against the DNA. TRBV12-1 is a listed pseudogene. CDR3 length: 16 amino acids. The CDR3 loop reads CASSFRLAVAKNIQYF. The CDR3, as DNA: TGTGCCAGCAGCTTTCGTCTAGCGGTAGCCAAAAACATTCAGTACTTC.

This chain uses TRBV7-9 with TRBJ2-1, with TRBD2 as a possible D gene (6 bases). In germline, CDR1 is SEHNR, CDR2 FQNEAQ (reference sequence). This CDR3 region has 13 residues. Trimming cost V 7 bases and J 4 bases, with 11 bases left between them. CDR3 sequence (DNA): TGTGCCAGCATTGGACTACTTTACAATGAGCAGTTCTTC. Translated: CASIGLLYNEQFF.

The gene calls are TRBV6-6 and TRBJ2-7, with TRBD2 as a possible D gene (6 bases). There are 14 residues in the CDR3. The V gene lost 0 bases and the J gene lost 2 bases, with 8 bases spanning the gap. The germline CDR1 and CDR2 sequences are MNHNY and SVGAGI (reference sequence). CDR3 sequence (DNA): TGTGCCAGCAGTTACTCGAGCGGGCCCTACGAGCAGTACTTC. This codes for CASSYSSGPYEQYF.

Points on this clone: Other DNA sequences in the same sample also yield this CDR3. The CDR3 DNA reads as TGTGCCAGCAGCGTAGCGGCGGCCGGGGAGCTGTTTTTT. This translates into CASSVAAAGELFF. This sequence joins TRBV9 and TRBJ2-2; D call uncertain. Germline assignment: CDR1 SGDLS and CDR2 YYNGEE. The CDR3 has 13 residues. Trimming shortened V by 0 bases and J by 6 bases, and 6 bases separated the two germline ends.

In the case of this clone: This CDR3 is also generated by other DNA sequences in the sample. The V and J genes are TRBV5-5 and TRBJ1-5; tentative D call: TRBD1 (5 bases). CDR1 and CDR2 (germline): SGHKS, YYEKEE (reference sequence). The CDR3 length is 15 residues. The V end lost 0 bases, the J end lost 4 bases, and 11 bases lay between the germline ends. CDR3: CASSLVAGGNQPQHF. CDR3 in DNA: TGTGCCAGCAGCTTGGTCGCCGGGGGAAATCAGCCCCAGCATTTT.

CDR3 nucleotide sequence: TGTGCCAGCAGCCTCGCGAACATTCAGTACTTC. This codes for CASSLANIQYF. The gene calls are TRBV7-2 and TRBJ2-4; no reliable D call. Germline assignment: CDR1 SGHTA and CDR2 FQGNSA. The CDR3 consists of 11 residues. V was trimmed by 5 bases and J by 7 bases, leaving 6 bases between them. Full variable domain (rest looked up from reference TRBV7-2 and TRBJ2-4): GAGVSQSPSNKVTEKGKDVELRCDPISGHTALYWYRQSLGQGLEFLIYFQGNSAPDKSGLPSDRFSAERTGGSVSTLTIQRTQQEDSAVYLCASSLANIQYFGAGTRLSVL.

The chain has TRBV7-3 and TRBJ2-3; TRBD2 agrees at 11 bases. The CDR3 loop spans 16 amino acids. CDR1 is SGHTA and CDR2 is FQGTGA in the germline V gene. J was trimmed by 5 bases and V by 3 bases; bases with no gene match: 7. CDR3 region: CASSLGLAGGRDTQYF. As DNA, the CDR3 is TGTGCCAGCAGCTTGGGTCTAGCGGGGGGTCGAGATACGCAGTATTTT.

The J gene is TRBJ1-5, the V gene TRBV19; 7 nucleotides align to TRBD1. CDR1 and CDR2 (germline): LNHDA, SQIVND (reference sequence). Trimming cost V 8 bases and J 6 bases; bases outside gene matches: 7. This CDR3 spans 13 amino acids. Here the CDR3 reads CASHSDRSQPQHF. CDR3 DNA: TGTGCCAGTCACTCGGACAGGTCTCAGCCCCAGCATTTT.

CDR3 sequence reads: CASSLGGITDTQYF. The CDR3 nucleotides are TGCGCCAGCAGCTTGGGAGGGATCACAGATACGCAGTATTTT. This chain uses TRBV5-1 with TRBJ2-3, with D possibly TRBD2 on 5 matching bases. This CDR3 spans 14 amino acids. Germline CDR1 reads SGHRS; CDR2 reads YFSETQ. The V end lost 0 bases, the J end lost 2 bases, and 7 bases lay between the germline ends.

CDR3 bases: TGTGCCAGCAGCCCGGGAGAGAGGACAGATACGCAGTATTTT. Translation gives CASSPGERTDTQYF. The chain has TRBV3-1 (or the pseudogene TRBV3-2) and TRBJ2-3; tentatively, D is TRBD2 (6 bases). This CDR3 is 14 amino acids long. Per germline, CDR1 LGHDT and CDR2 YNNKEL (reference sequence). V lost 4 bases, J lost 3 bases, and 11 bases lay in between.

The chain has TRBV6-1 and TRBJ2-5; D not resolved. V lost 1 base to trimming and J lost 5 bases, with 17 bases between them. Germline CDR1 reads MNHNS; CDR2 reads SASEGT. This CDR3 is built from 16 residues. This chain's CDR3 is CASSEGASALGETQYF. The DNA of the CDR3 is TGTGCCAGCAGTGAAGGGGCGTCAGCCCTTGGGGAGACCCAGTACTTC.

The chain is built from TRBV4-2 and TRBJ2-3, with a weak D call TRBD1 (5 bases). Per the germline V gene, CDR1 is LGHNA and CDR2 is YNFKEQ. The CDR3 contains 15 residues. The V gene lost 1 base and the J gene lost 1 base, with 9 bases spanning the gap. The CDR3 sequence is CASSQVDSGTDTQYF. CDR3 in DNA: TGTGCCAGCAGCCAAGTCGACAGCGGCACAGATACGCAGTATTTT.

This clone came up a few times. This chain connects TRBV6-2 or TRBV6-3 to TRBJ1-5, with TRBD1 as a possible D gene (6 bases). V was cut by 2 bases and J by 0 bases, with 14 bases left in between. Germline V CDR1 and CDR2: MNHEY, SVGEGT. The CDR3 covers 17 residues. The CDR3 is CASSYHNQGTSNQPQHF. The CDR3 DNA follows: TGTGCCAGCAGTTACCACAATCAGGGGACTAGCAATCAGCCCCAGCATTTT.